The clone carrying this T cell receptor beta chain came up a few times. Its target is not known. All gene names here are mouse names. The CDR3 is cut off 4 residues early in the read; its end comes from the germline J gene. Unmatched junction bases numbered 5, after V lost 3 bases and J lost 3 bases. This CDR3 comprises 14 residues. The germline gives CDR1 GKSSPN, CDR2 SITVG. The record originates from a study of CD8+ T cells in alopecia areata. On the study more broadly: Donors of skin were C3H/HeJ mice aged roughly 6-13 months with spontaneous alopecia, and recipients were approximately 6-11-week-old female C3H/HeJ mice.

Once RNA had been extracted, it was reverse transcribed into cDNA to act as the sequencing template. Sequencing was performed with immunoSEQ multiplex PCR; in TCRdb, only in-frame clones are kept and a portion is missing. Recorded here are approximately 19,000 clones, none singletons. Overall study results and limits: Scalp sequencing captures resident alphabeta T cells of normal skin too. Relative to normal scalp, lesional scalp, especially alopecia totalis/universalis, showed higher clonality.

Combined cutaneous lymph node cells underwent sorting by CD4, CD8alpha, NKG2D, NKG2ACE and additional markers. The sequenced sample consisted of CD8+ T cells sorted from a lymph node. This sequence joins TRBV31 and TRBJ1-1; 9 nucleotides agree with TRBD1. This sequence was found in a C3H/HeJ mouse with alopecia areata. As its MHC haplotype, the strain has H2-k. CDR3 residues: CAWRGDREDTEVFF. The DNA read from the CDR3 is TGTGCCTGGAGGGGGGACAGGGAAGACACA.